This T cell receptor (beta chain) was sequenced in a study of Ad26.COV2.S vaccination and SARS-CoV-2 variants. The treatment: 15 to 20 received Ad26.COV2.S at low or high dose, single or two shots; 5 received placebo; per-sample allocation not given. Samples were taken on day 63 after the first vaccine or placebo injection. The sample holds a few counts of this clone. This table comes from immunoSEQ multiplex PCR, and its TCRdb copy is limited to in-frame clones, with some not included. The sample records some 340,000 clones, around 84% being singletons. Germline CDR1 DFQATT, CDR2 SNEGSKA (reference sequence). The CDR3 contains 18 residues. The trim removed 3 bases at V and 2 bases at J, leaving 16 bases unmatched.

The TCR was taken from a person between 18 and 65 years old who received the Ad26.COV2.S COVID-19 vaccine or a placebo. The chain links TRBV20-1 to TRBJ2-3; 8 bases align to TRBD2. This sample comprised peripheral blood, obtained in a trial of Ad26.COV2.S vaccine versus placebo. CDR3 DNA: TGCAGTGCTAGTATGGATGGGGGAGCGGGGGCGGTCACAGATACGCAGTATTTT. Amino acids: CSASMDGGAGAVTDTQYF.